A selection of T cell receptor beta chains follows, all from one sample in a study of response to subunit inactivated influenza vaccine. TCRdb reprocessed the RT-PCR reads via MiXCR and lists one record per CDR3 protein. Found here are fewer than 750,000 distinct CDR3 sequences, 11% to 15% of them singletons; the top ten hold 11%. Sample: PBMCs from blood, taken 11 to 12 days after vaccination. Receptors were obtained from a man aged 50 to 60 who received an inactivated influenza vaccine. Both conserved end residues are part of each CDR3. The order of the fields is V gene, D gene, J gene, clone size, CDR3 DNA, CDR3 protein. D genes are given only for firm matches. Some rows mark clone size as missing; the rest say once, few, many or name a class of expanded clone.

TRBV12-3/TRBV12-4	NA	TRBJ2-5	few	TGTGCCAGCCTCCTAAGGGGCCTAGGGGAGACCCAGTACTTC	CASLLRGLGETQYF
TRBV4-1	NA	TRBJ1-1	few	TGCGCCAGCAGCCAAGTGTATCTGAACACTGAAGCTTTCTTT	CASSQVYLNTEAFF
TRBV11-2	TRBD2	TRBJ2-7	NA	TGTGCCAGCAGCTCAGTGGTGGGGGGGTTAGCGGGGTCCTACGAGCAGTACTTC	CASSSVVGGLAGSYEQYF
TRBV25-1	NA	TRBJ2-2	NA	TGTGCCAGCAGTGAGGTCACGAACACCGGGGAGCTGTTTTTT	CASSEVTNTGELFF
TRBV29-1	NA	TRBJ2-7	few	TGCAGCGTCAAAACGGGCCAGGGTCACGAGCAGTACTTC	CSVKTGQGHEQYF
TRBV5-6	TRBD2	TRBJ2-5	many	TGTGCCAGCAGCTCGGGACTAGCGGAAGAGACCCAGTACTTC	CASSSGLAEETQYF
TRBV10-3	TRBD1	TRBJ2-1	NA	TGTGCCATCAGCCCTGCGACAGGGGGTCCCTACTACAATGAGCAGTTCTTC	CAISPATGGPYYNEQFF
TRBV20-1	NA	TRBJ2-5	NA	TGCAGTGCTAGAGATGGGCTAGCGGAGACCCAGTACTTC	CSARDGLAETQYF
TRBV7-9	NA	TRBJ2-7	NA	TGTGCCAGCAGCCCCATCCGAGGGGACGGCCACTACGAGCAGTACTTC	CASSPIRGDGHYEQYF
TRBV7-2	TRBD2	TRBJ2-3	NA	TGTGCCAGCAGACGGACTAGCGGGTCTAGCACAGATACGCAGTATTTT	CASRRTSGSSTDTQYF
TRBV30	NA	TRBJ2-7	once	TGTGCCTGGAGTGTACCGGGGAGTATAGCCTACGAGCAGTACTTC	CAWSVPGSIAYEQYF
TRBV4-3	NA	TRBJ1-1	few	TGCGCCAGCAGCCAGAGGCGGGGAATTGAAGCTTTCTTT	CASSQRRGIEAFF
TRBV6-1	NA	TRBJ2-3	NA	TGTGCCAGCAGGACCATAGCTGCTAGCACAGATACGCAGTATTTT	CASRTIAASTDTQYF
TRBV29-1	TRBD2	TRBJ2-3	NA	TGCAGCGTTGCAATGGTAGCGGGAGGTTATACGCAGTATTTT	CSVAMVAGGYTQYF
TRBV24-1	TRBD1	TRBJ2-1	NA	TGTGCCACTCCCACAGGGGGCCTTATACATGAGCAGTTCTTC	CATPTGGLIHEQFF
TRBV5-1	TRBD1	TRBJ1-2	NA	TGCGCCAGCAGCTCCGAGGGGACAGGGGTTGGCTACACCTTC	CASSSEGTGVGYTF
TRBV7-2	NA	TRBJ2-7	many	TGTGCCAGCAGCTTAGGTGTAGGGCTCTACGAGCAGTACTTC	CASSLGVGLYEQYF
TRBV29-1	TRBD2	TRBJ2-1	few	TGCAGCGGCCGGACTAGCGGGGGGAACCACAACTACAATGAGCAGTTCTTC	CSGRTSGGNHNYNEQFF
TRBV20-1	TRBD2	TRBJ2-3	few	TGCAGTGCACTAGCGTTCGTGGCAGATACGCAGTATTTT	CSALAFVADTQYF
TRBV9	NA	TRBJ2-7	NA	TGTGCCAGCAGCGAGACAGAAGGTGTCTACGAGCAGTACTTC	CASSETEGVYEQYF
TRBV7-8	NA	TRBJ1-2	NA	TGTGCCAGCAGCTTGAATAGGGTCGCCTATGGCTACACCTTC	CASSLNRVAYGYTF
TRBV5-1	TRBD1	TRBJ2-3	NA	TGCGCCAGCAGGGGACAGGGGGCCGCAGATACGCAGTATTTT	CASRGQGAADTQYF
TRBV24-1	TRBD2	TRBJ2-1	NA	TGTGCCACCAGTGATTTGGCGGGAGTAGGTCGCAATGAGCAGTTCTTC	CATSDLAGVGRNEQFF
TRBV5-6	TRBD1	TRBJ2-5	many	TGTGCCAGCAGCTGGGGACCGGGACAGAAAGAGACCCAGTACTTC	CASSWGPGQKETQYF
TRBV9	TRBD1	TRBJ2-5	many	TGTGCCAGCAGCCGGGACAGGGCGGAGACCCAGTACTTC	CASSRDRAETQYF
TRBV3-1	NA	TRBJ2-3	NA	TGTGCCAGCAGCCAAGAAGGAAGGACAAATACGCAGTATTTT	CASSQEGRTNTQYF
TRBV7-2	NA	TRBJ1-1	NA	TGTGCCAGCAGCTTAGACGGGCTACCTGAAGCTTTCTTT	CASSLDGLPEAFF
TRBV10-3	NA	TRBJ1-2	few	TGTGCCATCAGTCGGACGGAGAACTATGGCTACACCTTC	CAISRTENYGYTF
TRBV11-2	NA	TRBJ2-2	NA	TGTGCCAGCAGCCCGTTACAAACGAACACCGGGGAGCTGTTTTTT	CASSPLQTNTGELFF
TRBV11-2	TRBD2	TRBJ2-7	many	TGTGCCAGCAGCCTGGGACTAGCGGGAGGGCGGAGCTCCTACGAGCAGTACTTC	CASSLGLAGGRSSYEQYF
TRBV20-1	TRBD1	TRBJ1-5	few	TGCAGTGCCGACAGGGGAGGGGGCAATCAGCCCCAGCATTTT	CSADRGGGNQPQHF
TRBV10-3	TRBD2	TRBJ2-5	few	TGTGCCACCTCCCTAGCGGGAGGGCAAGAGACCCAGTACTTC	CATSLAGGQETQYF
TRBV9	TRBD2	TRBJ2-3	few	TGTGCCAGCAGCCGACTAGCGGGAGGGCACAATACGCAGTATTTT	CASSRLAGGHNTQYF
TRBV20-1	TRBD2	TRBJ2-3	few	TGCAGTGCTAGAGATCCTGCTAGCGGGAGACTAGATACGCAGTATTTT	CSARDPASGRLDTQYF
TRBV12-3/TRBV12-4	NA	TRBJ2-7	many	TGTGCCAGCAGTTTATCCACAGGGCGGGAGCAGTACTTC	CASSLSTGREQYF
TRBV7-9	NA	TRBJ2-1	few	TGTGCCAGCAGCTCCCCGAAGAGCTCCTACAATGAGCAGTTCTTC	CASSSPKSSYNEQFF
TRBV20-1	TRBD1	TRBJ2-4	NA	TGCAGTGCTAGAAAGTGGACAGGAACCAAAAACATTCAGTACTTC	CSARKWTGTKNIQYF
TRBV25-1	NA	TRBJ1-5	NA	TGTGCCAGCAGTGATCCGGGGGTGAGCCAGCCCCAGCATTTT	CASSDPGVSQPQHF
TRBV7-8	TRBD2	TRBJ2-2	few	TGTGCAACCCCGACTAGCGGGGGGCTTTCGAACACCGGGGAGCTGTTTTTT	CATPTSGGLSNTGELFF
TRBV5-1	TRBD2	TRBJ2-5	NA	TGCGCCAGCAGCCCAGCCCTTACCGCGAGCGGGAGGGTCGAGACCCAGTACTTC	CASSPALTASGRVETQYF
TRBV11-2	TRBD2	TRBJ2-7	NA	TGTGCCAGCAGCTTCCGACTAGCGGGCTTCTCCTACGAGCAGTACTTC	CASSFRLAGFSYEQYF
TRBV4-1	TRBD1	TRBJ2-7	NA	TGCGCCAGCAGCCAAGTCCCGACAGGGGTAATTTACGAGCAGTACTTC	CASSQVPTGVIYEQYF
TRBV5-1	NA	TRBJ2-5	many	TGCGCCAGCAGTGACCCCCCTCGGGAGACCCAGTACTTC	CASSDPPRETQYF
TRBV5-5	NA	TRBJ2-1	few	TGTGCCAGCAGCACATCAGGGATTGGACCCTACAATGAGCAGTTCTTC	CASSTSGIGPYNEQFF
TRBV15	NA	TRBJ2-1	few	TGTGCCAGGCAGGGACTCATCGTCAATGAGCAGTTCTTC	CARQGLIVNEQFF
TRBV4-2	TRBD2	TRBJ2-1	NA	TGTGCCAGCAGTCTAAGGAGACTAGCGGGAGATCCCTCCTACAATGAGCAGTTCTTC	CASSLRRLAGDPSYNEQFF
TRBV7-7	TRBD2	TRBJ2-5	NA	TGTGCCAGCAGCCCGAAAGGTTTAGCGGGAGGTCCAGAGACCCAGTACTTC	CASSPKGLAGGPETQYF
TRBV5-1	TRBD1	TRBJ2-7	few	TGCGCCAGCCGTACCGGGACAGAAAATTCCTACGAGCAGTACTTC	CASRTGTENSYEQYF
TRBV5-1	NA	TRBJ1-4	few	TGCGCCAGCAGCTTCCGTTTTGCAACTAATGAAAAACTGTTTTTT	CASSFRFATNEKLFF
TRBV7-6	NA	TRBJ2-5	NA	TGTGCCAGCAGCTTAGAGCCTAGCCAAGAGACCCAGTACTTC	CASSLEPSQETQYF
TRBV11-2	TRBD1	TRBJ2-5	NA	TGTGCCAGCAGCTTAGTGGGACAGATAATAAAAAGGGGACAAGAGACCCAGTACTTC	CASSLVGQIIKRGQETQYF
TRBV11-2	TRBD1	TRBJ2-1	many	TGTGCCAGCAGCTTAGATGCGTCAGGGGGCATAAGCTCCTACAATGAGCAGTTCTTC	CASSLDASGGISSYNEQFF